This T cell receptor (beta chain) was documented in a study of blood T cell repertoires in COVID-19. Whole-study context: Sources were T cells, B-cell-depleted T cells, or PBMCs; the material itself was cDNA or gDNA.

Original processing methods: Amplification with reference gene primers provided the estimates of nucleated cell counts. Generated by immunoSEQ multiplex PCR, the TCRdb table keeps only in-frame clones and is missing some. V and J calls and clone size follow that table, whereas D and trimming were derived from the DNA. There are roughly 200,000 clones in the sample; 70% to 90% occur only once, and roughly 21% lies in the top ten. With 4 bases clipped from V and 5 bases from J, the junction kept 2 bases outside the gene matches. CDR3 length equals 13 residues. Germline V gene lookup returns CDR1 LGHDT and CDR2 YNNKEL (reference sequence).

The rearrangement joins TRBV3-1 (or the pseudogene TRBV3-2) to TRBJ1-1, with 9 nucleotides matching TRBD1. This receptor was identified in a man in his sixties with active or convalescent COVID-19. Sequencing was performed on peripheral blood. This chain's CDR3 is CASSRQGETEAFF. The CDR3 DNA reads TGTGCCAGCAGCCGACAGGGGGAAACTGAAGCTTTCTTT.